Listed below are T cell receptor beta chains from one sample, sequenced in a study of CD8+ T cells in alopecia areata. Repertoires were generated with immunoSEQ multiplex PCR, while TCRdb's copy carries only in-frame clones and drops some. The sample carries 100,000 to 150,000 clones, roughly 54% recorded once. The material sequenced was CD4+ T cells sorted from blood, taken at week 0. The receptors come from a human donor with alopecia areata. Each CDR3 is given with its conserved first and last residue. Each record gives: V gene, clone size, J gene, D gene, CDR3 DNA, CDR3 protein. A D gene is named only where the DNA matches it firmly. Clone size is shown for a subset of rows, as once, few, many or a class of expanded clone.

TRBV28	.	TRBJ2-5	TRBD1	TGTGCCAGCGATGACAGGGAAGAGACCCAGTACTTC	CASDDREETQYF
TRBV7-3	.	TRBJ2-3	.	TGTGCCAGCAGCTTAACAAGGGTAGATACGCAGTATTTT	CASSLTRVDTQYF
TRBV4-1	once	TRBJ1-1	.	TGCGCCAGCAGCCAATCCTGGACAGAGAACACTGAAGCTTTCTTT	CASSQSWTENTEAFF
TRBV11-1	few	TRBJ1-4	.	TGTGCCAGCAGTCAGGACGGAGCAAATGAAAAACTGTTTTTT	CASSQDGANEKLFF
TRBV30	.	TRBJ2-1	.	TGTGCCTGGAGTCGACGGGATGAGCAGTTCTTC	CAWSRRDEQFF
TRBV5-1	.	TRBJ1-1	.	TGCGCCAGCAGCTTAGGCCCTGCGAACACTGAAGCTTTCTTT	CASSLGPANTEAFF
TRBV7-2	few	TRBJ2-5	TRBD2	TGTGCCAGCAGCTTATGGCGGGACTATGTAGAGACCCAGTACTTC	CASSLWRDYVETQYF
TRBV13	once	TRBJ1-6	.	TGTGCCAGCAGCTTAGGGCAGCTCGGGGCGGGAAATTCACCCCTCCACTTT	CASSLGQLGAGNSPLHF
TRBV2	.	TRBJ2-4	.	TGTGCCAGCAGTGATGCCGGGCCAAAAAACATTCAGTACTTC	CASSDAGPKNIQYF
TRBV2	.	TRBJ1-2	TRBD1	TGTGCCAGAAGAGCGGGACAGGGTATTTCTAACTATGGCTACACCTTC	CARRAGQGISNYGYTF
TRBV4-2	.	TRBJ2-5	.	TGTGCCAGCAGCCAAGACAAAAAGGACGGCCAAGAGACCCAGTACTTC	CASSQDKKDGQETQYF
TRBV6-5	few	TRBJ1-2	.	TGTGCCAGCAGAGAATCAATTAGCTATGGCTACACCTTC	CASRESISYGYTF
TRBV5-1	few	TRBJ2-5	TRBD1	TGCGCCAGCAGCTATTCCGGGACAGCACCTCTCGACTTC	CASSYSGTAPLDF
TRBV5-6	.	TRBJ2-7	.	TGTGCCAGCAGCTCATATACCGGGACGGGGACCTACGAGCAGTACTTC	CASSSYTGTGTYEQYF
TRBV7-9	.	TRBJ2-1	.	TGTGCCAGCAGCTTAGTTAGGCAGGGTTTCCTAAGCTCCTACAATGAGCAGTTCTTC	CASSLVRQGFLSSYNEQFF
TRBV7-2	few	TRBJ2-2	TRBD2	TGTGCCAGCCGACTAACTAGCGCCCCACCCGGGGAGCTGTTTTTT	CASRLTSAPPGELFF
TRBV18	.	TRBJ2-5	TRBD2	TGTGCCAGCTCACCACCTGAGGGAGGGCCCGTGGAGACCCAGTACTTC	CASSPPEGGPVETQYF
TRBV29-1	few	TRBJ1-1	.	TGCAGCGTTGATACGGTCACGGGGACTGAAGCTTTCTTT	CSVDTVTGTEAFF
TRBV7-2	.	TRBJ2-6	.	TGTGCCAGCAGCTTATTAGTGGAGGCCTCGGTCTCTGGGGCCAACGTCCTGACTTTC	CASSLLVEASVSGANVLTF
TRBV30	.	TRBJ1-4	.	TGTGCCTGGAGTGCCATGGGGCTTAATGAAAAACTGTTTTTT	CAWSAMGLNEKLFF
TRBV9	.	TRBJ2-7	.	TGTGCCAGCAGCAAACTTGGGGACAAGTCCTACGAGCAGTACTTC	CASSKLGDKSYEQYF
TRBV9	.	TRBJ2-5	.	TGTGCCAGCAGCGTAGGCGAAGAGACCCAGTACTTC	CASSVGEETQYF
TRBV27	.	TRBJ2-1	.	TGTGCCAGCAGTTCAAACAGGTACAATGAGCAGTTCTTC	CASSSNRYNEQFF
TRBV6-1	.	TRBJ1-6	.	TGTGCCAGCAGTGACGGCTATTCACCCCTCCACTTT	CASSDGYSPLHF
TRBV6-5	.	TRBJ1-2	.	TGTGCCAGCAGTTACGGTCTGGAGGGGAACTATGGCTACACCTTC	CASSYGLEGNYGYTF
TRBV19	.	TRBJ2-1	TRBD2	TGTGCCAGTAGTAATGCGGGAGGACTCTACAATGAGCAGTTCTTC	CASSNAGGLYNEQFF
TRBV4-2	.	TRBJ1-2	.	TGTGCCAGCAGCCCGCTCGGGTCTGTTAACTATGGCTACACCTTC	CASSPLGSVNYGYTF
TRBV5-6	.	TRBJ2-1	TRBD1	TGTGCCAGCAGCCCCGGAACAGGGGGGATCTACAATGAGCAGTTCTTC	CASSPGTGGIYNEQFF
TRBV4-1	.	TRBJ2-1	.	TGCGCCAGCAGCCAACATACTACAGAGCAGTTCTTC	CASSQHTTEQFF
TRBV7-3	.	TRBJ2-5	.	TGTGCCAGCAGCTTAACGCCGGAGCGACAAGAGACCCAGTACTTC	CASSLTPERQETQYF
TRBV25-1	.	TRBJ2-5	.	TGTGCCAGCAGTTCAGGGATGCAGACCCAGTACTTC	CASSSGMQTQYF